This T cell receptor (beta chain) was recorded in a study of CD8+ T cells in alopecia areata. This clone occurred a few times. The antigen remains undetermined. Study-level points and caveats: Scalp sequencing also captures normal skin's resident alphabeta T cells. Mice showed clearer TCR sharing than patients did, a gap that was possibly HLA-related.

Extracted from the samples, RNA was reverse transcribed into cDNA to serve as the sequencing template. Assay used: immunoSEQ multiplex PCR; TCRdb lists only in-frame clones, some missing. Of 90,000 to 130,000 clones in the sample, 45% to 70% were seen once. Deletions cut 0 bases from V and 1 base from J, with 9 bases between. The CDR3 totals 15 residues. Looked up from germline, CDR1 is ENHRY and CDR2 is SYGVKD. The sample was CD8+ T cells sorted from blood. This sequence originates from a human donor in good health. The genes are TRBV10-3 and TRBJ1-1; D possibly corresponds to TRBD1 (5 bases). This chain's CDR3 is CAISESGQKNTEAFF. The CDR3 coding sequence is TGTGCCATCAGTGAGTCGGGGCAGAAGAACACTGAAGCTTTCTTT.